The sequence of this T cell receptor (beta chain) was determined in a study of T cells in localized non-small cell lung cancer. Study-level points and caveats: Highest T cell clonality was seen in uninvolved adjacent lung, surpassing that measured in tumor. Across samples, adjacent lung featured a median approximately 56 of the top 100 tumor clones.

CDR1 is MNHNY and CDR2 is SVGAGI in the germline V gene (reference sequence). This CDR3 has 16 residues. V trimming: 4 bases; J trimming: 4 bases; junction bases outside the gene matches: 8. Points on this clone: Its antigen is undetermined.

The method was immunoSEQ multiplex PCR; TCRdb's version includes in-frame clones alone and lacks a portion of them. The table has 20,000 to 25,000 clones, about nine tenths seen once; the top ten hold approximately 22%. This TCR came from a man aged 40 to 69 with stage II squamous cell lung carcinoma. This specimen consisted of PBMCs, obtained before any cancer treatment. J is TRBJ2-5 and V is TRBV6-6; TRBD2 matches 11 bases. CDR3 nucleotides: TGTGCCAGCAGTTCCACCGGGACTAGCGGTTCAGAGACCCAGTACTTC. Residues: CASSSTGTSGSETQYF.